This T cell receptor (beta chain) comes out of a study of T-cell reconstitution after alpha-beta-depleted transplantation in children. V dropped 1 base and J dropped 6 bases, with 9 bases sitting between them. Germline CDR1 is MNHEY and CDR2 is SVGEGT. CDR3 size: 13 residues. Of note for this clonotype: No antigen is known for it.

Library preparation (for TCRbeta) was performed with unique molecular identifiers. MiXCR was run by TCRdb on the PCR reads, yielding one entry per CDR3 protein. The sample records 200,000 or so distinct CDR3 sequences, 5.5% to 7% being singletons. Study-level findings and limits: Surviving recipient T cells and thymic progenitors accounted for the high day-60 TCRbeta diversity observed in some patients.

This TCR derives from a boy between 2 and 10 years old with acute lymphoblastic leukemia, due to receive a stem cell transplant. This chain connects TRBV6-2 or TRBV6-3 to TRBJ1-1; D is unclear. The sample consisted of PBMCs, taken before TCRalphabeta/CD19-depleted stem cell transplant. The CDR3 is CASSYWQSPEAFF. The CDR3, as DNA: TGTGCCAGCAGTTACTGGCAGAGCCCTGAAGCTTTCTTT.